These T cell receptor beta chains were read from a single sample in a study of T cell responses to AZD1222 COVID-19 vaccine. The protocol was immunoSEQ multiplex PCR, while the TCRdb copy is restricted to in-frame clones and leaves out a portion. The table includes approximately 130,000 clones, around 89% detected once. Sequenced material: peripheral blood, taken on day 0 of MenACWY control vaccination. The origin of the receptors is an adult in good health. The CDR3 runs from the conserved cysteine through the conserved F or W. The D gene is left open where the match is weak. Only part of the rows carry a size: once, few, many, or a class if the clone is expanded.

13 | TRBJ1-1 | . | . | TRBV5-6 | TGTGCCAGCAGCCAAATCGAGGACACTGAAGCTTTCTTT | CASSQIEDTEAFF
15 | TRBJ1-1 | . | . | TRBV7-2 | TGTGCCAGCAGCTTAGCGGGCGGGGGGGCCGCTGAAGCTTTCTTT | CASSLAGGGAAEAFF
14 | TRBJ2-6 | . | . | TRBV6-6 | TGTGCCAGCAGGGGGGCCCCAGGGGCCAACGTCCTGACTTTC | CASRGAPGANVLTF
14 | TRBJ1-2 | . | . | TRBV9 | TGTGCCAGCAACCCCTGGGGAGGGGATGGTGGCTACACCTTC | CASNPWGGDGGYTF
15 | TRBJ1-6 | . | TRBD1 | TRBV6-5 | TGTGCCAGCAGGGGACAGAGCTCCTATAATTCACCCCTCCACTTT | CASRGQSSYNSPLHF
15 | TRBJ2-3 | . | . | TRBV7-2 | TGTGCCAGCAGCACCCCGAGGGGATCCACAGATACGCAGTATTTT | CASSTPRGSTDTQYF
15 | TRBJ1-4 | . | TRBD1 | TRBV6-5 | TGTGCCAGCAGAACAGGGGATGCAACTAATGAAAAACTGTTTTTT | CASRTGDATNEKLFF
14 | TRBJ2-7 | . | TRBD2 | TRBV7-9 | TGTGCCAGCAGCACCCTGACTAGCGAGTACGAGCAGTACTTC | CASSTLTSEYEQYF
19 | TRBJ2-2 | . | TRBD2 | TRBV9 | TGTGCCAGCAGCGTAGTCACTAGCGGATCAGGATATAACACCGGGGAGCTGTTTTTT | CASSVVTSGSGYNTGELFF
16 | TRBJ1-1 | once | . | TRBV5-1 | TGCGCCAGCAGCTTTACCGCCGGGACACTGAACACTGAAGCTTTCTTT | CASSFTAGTLNTEAFF
14 | TRBJ2-5 | . | . | TRBV11-3 | TGTGCCAGCAGCTTAGGAGGGGCGGAAGAGACCCAGTACTTC | CASSLGGAEETQYF
14 | TRBJ2-1 | . | . | TRBV24-1 | TGTGCCACAGCTGGACTCCCCCTCCACAATGAGCAGTTCTTC | CATAGLPLHNEQFF
14 | TRBJ1-4 | . | TRBD1 | TRBV7-6 | TGTGCCAGCAGCTTATACAGGGGTGGAGAAAAACTGTTTTTT | CASSLYRGGEKLFF
15 | TRBJ1-5 | . | . | TRBV19 | TGTGCCAGTAGTATCCCAGTCGGGGTTAATCAGCCCCAGCATTTT | CASSIPVGVNQPQHF
15 | TRBJ1-5 | . | . | TRBV19 | TGTGCCAGTAGTATAAACGGTATGGGCAATCAGCCCCAGCATTTT | CASSINGMGNQPQHF
12 | TRBJ2-2 | . | . | TRBV12-3/TRBV12-4 | TGTGCCAGCAGTTTAGGGTCCGGGGAGCTGTTTTTT | CASSLGSGELFF